One and the same sample provided the 27 T cell receptor beta chains below, sequenced in a study of cytomegalovirus exposure and HLA in healthy donors. The PCR contained 60 Vbeta and 13 Jbeta primers. TCRdb keeps only in-frame clones here, not all; method: immunoSEQ multiplex PCR. Here the sample spans approximately 300,000 clones, about 80% being singletons. The sample comprised PBMCs. Receptors were obtained from a girl aged 2 to 10 in good health and CMV-seronegative.

The chain links TRBV6-5 to TRBJ2-5; a weak D match, TRBD2 (5 bases). Trimming cost V 6 bases and J 4 bases, with 9 bases left between them. The CDR3 contains 12 residues. The germline CDR1 and CDR2 sequences are MNHEY and SVGAGI. DNA for the CDR3: TGTGCCAGCAGAAGGGCGGGAGAGACCCAGTACTTC. Protein: CASRRAGETQYF.

The rearrangement uses TRBV28 and TRBJ1-5; maybe TRBD1 (6 bases). V lost 4 bases, J lost 6 bases, and 13 bases lay in between. Germline V gene data show CDR1 as MDHEN and CDR2 as SYDVKM. The length of the CDR3 is 14 residues. The CDR3 sequence is CASSSRTVRQPQHF. The CDR3 nucleotides are TGTGCCAGCAGTTCCCGGACAGTCCGTCAGCCCCAGCATTTT.

The V and J genes are TRBV9 and TRBJ1-1, with 9 bases lining up with TRBD1. This CDR3 contains 15 residues. The germline V gene encodes CDR1 SGDLS and CDR2 YYNGEE. J was trimmed by 4 bases and V by 3 bases; bases with no gene match: 7. DNA for the CDR3: TGTGCCAGCAGCGCGTATGACAGGGGGACCACTGAAGCTTTCTTT. Amino acids: CASSAYDRGTTEAFF.

The chain is built from TRBV2 and TRBJ1-2, with D maybe TRBD1 (6 bases). This CDR3 contains 13 residues. Germline V gives CDR1 SNHLY, CDR2 FYNNEI. This CDR3 is CAGAGQLNYGYTF. In DNA, the CDR3 is TGTGCAGGGGCCGGACAGCTAAACTATGGCTACACCTTC.

The chain employs TRBV6-1 and TRBJ1-2, with TRBD1 as a possible D gene (5 bases). This CDR3 has 16 residues. Germline V gene data show CDR1 as MNHNS and CDR2 as SASEGT. V was clipped by 2 bases and J by 5 bases, with 18 bases between them. For the CDR3, the DNA is TGTGCCAGCAGTGAATGGGGCATCGGAAGGCTTTATGGCTACACCTTC. Amino acid sequence: CASSEWGIGRLYGYTF.

This chain uses TRBV27 with TRBJ2-3; 13 positions match TRBD2. V dropped 10 bases and J dropped 2; count of bases not matched to a gene: 6. There are 15 residues in the CDR3. CDR1 and CDR2 from the germline V gene are MNHEY and SMNVEV (reference sequence). The CDR3 is CATKTSGRATDTQYF. The CDR3, as DNA: TGTGCCACCAAAACTAGCGGGAGGGCCACAGATACGCAGTATTTT.

The V and J genes are TRBV7-9 and TRBJ1-1; D gene uncertain. Germline loops: CDR1 SEHNR, CDR2 FQNEAQ (reference sequence). V was pared by 1 base and J by 1 base, with 13 bases between. The CDR3 has 16 residues. The CDR3 here is CASSLVTPRSNTEAFF. CDR3 nucleotide sequence: TGTGCCAGCAGCTTAGTAACGCCCCGGTCGAACACTGAAGCTTTCTTT.

This rearrangement joins TRBV2 to TRBJ2-1; D ambiguous. Trimming stripped 6 bases from V and 10 bases from J, with 10 bases between. Per germline, CDR1 SNHLY and CDR2 FYNNEI. The CDR3 sequence is 11 residues long. The CDR3 reads CASRLNWEQFF. For the CDR3, the DNA is TGTGCCAGCAGGTTAAACTGGGAGCAGTTCTTC.

The chain joins TRBV7-9 to TRBJ2-1, with 9 bases identical to TRBD2. Looked up from germline, CDR1 is SEHNR and CDR2 is FQNEAQ (reference sequence). J gave up 9 bases and V 1 base, and 4 bases lay outside the gene matches. The CDR3 consists of 14 residues. In DNA, the CDR3 is TGTGCCAGCAGCTTAGTAGCGGGGGTTACTGAGCAGTTCTTC. Its translation is CASSLVAGVTEQFF.

This clone was recorded only once. The chain couples TRBV28 to TRBJ2-1; a weak D match, TRBD2 (6 bases). The CDR3 is made up of 18 amino acids. V was shortened by 7 bases and J by 7 bases, with 29 bases between the two germline ends. Germline lookup yields CDR1 MDHEN and CDR2 SYDVKM. Written as DNA, the CDR3 is TGTGCCAGCACCCAAGGAGGAGGGGAGCGAGGCGACCTAAATGAGCAGTTCTTC. Its protein is CASTQGGGERGDLNEQFF. Drawing the rest from reference TRBV28 and TRBJ2-1, the complete variable domain is DVKVTQSSRYLVKRTGEKVFLECVQDMDHENMFWYRQDPGLGLRLIYFSYDVKMKEKGDIPEGYSVSREKKERFSLILESASTNQTSMYLCASTQGGGERGDLNEQFFGPGTRLTVL.

V gene TRBV5-1 combines with J gene TRBJ2-5; D might be TRBD1 (5 bases). The last part of the DNA fits TRBJ2-7 better; the J call may be wrong. Germline V gene lookup returns CDR1 SGHRS and CDR2 YFSETQ. The CDR3 is 17 residues long. CDR3 region: CASSLAYWTKSHYEQYF. The CDR3, as DNA: TGCGCCAGCAGCTTGGCGTACTGGACAAAATCCCACTACGAGCAGTACTTC.

J is TRBJ2-7 and V is TRBV28; D perhaps matches TRBD2 (7 bases). The V gene lost 7 bases and the J gene lost 0 bases, with 13 bases spanning the gap. This CDR3 region has 14 residues. Germline V gives CDR1 MDHEN, CDR2 SYDVKM. In DNA form, the CDR3 reads TGTGCCAGCAAATACGGGGGGCCCTCCTACGAGCAGTACTTC. Translating it yields CASKYGGPSYEQYF. Full variable domain (rest looked up from reference TRBV28 and TRBJ2-7): DVKVTQSSRYLVKRTGEKVFLECVQDMDHENMFWYRQDPGLGLRLIYFSYDVKMKEKGDIPEGYSVSREKKERFSLILESASTNQTSMYLCASKYGGPSYEQYFGPGTRLTVT.

V gene TRBV6-5 combines with J gene TRBJ1-5; 8 bases are a match to TRBD1. Trimming removed 6 bases from V and 2 bases from J; junction bases left unmatched: 3. This CDR3 is built from 14 residues. Looked up from germline, CDR1 is MNHEY and CDR2 is SVGAGI. The CDR3 nucleotides are TGTGCCAGCAGGAGGACAGGGCGCAATCAGCCCCAGCATTTT. Protein product: CASRRTGRNQPQHF.

The rearrangement joins TRBV28 to TRBJ2-5; 8 nucleotides line up with TRBD1. The germline V gene encodes CDR1 MDHEN and CDR2 SYDVKM. The CDR3 has 17 amino acids. J lost 3 bases, V lost 5 bases, and 14 bases had no gene match. CDR3 in amino acids: CASSGTGDISGKETQYF. As DNA, the CDR3 is TGTGCCAGCAGTGGGACAGGTGATATTTCCGGAAAAGAGACCCAGTACTTC.

The V and J genes are TRBV27 and TRBJ2-7, with D possibly being TRBD2 (7 bases). Trimming took 5 bases from V and 5 from J, leaving 13 bases between them. Germline loops: CDR1 MNHEY, CDR2 SMNVEV (reference sequence). The CDR3 is made up of 13 amino acids. The CDR3 reads CASSPRGADEQYF. The CDR3, as DNA: TGTGCCAGCAGTCCTCGGGGGGCGGACGAGCAGTACTTC.

This sequence joins TRBV19 and TRBJ2-2; 9 bases are a match to TRBD2. This CDR3 is 18 amino acids long. Germline loops: CDR1 LNHDA, CDR2 SQIVND (reference sequence). Trimming took 2 bases from V and 5 from J; bases not matched to a gene: 12. CDR3 region: CASSILAGRRDSTGELFF. DNA of the CDR3: TGTGCCAGTAGTATACTAGCGGGAAGACGGGACTCGACCGGGGAGCTGTTTTTT.

Only one count was recorded for this clone. The chain is built from TRBV27 and TRBJ2-1; TRBD2 matches 11 bases. In germline, CDR1 is MNHEY, CDR2 SMNVEV (reference sequence). V trimming: 10 bases; J trimming: 6 bases; junction bases outside the gene matches: 8. The CDR3 consists of 14 residues. In nucleotides, the CDR3 is TGTGCCACTATAGCGGGAGGGCAAGTCAATGAGCAGTTCTTC. It is translated as CATIAGGQVNEQFF.

CDR3 nucleotide sequence: TGTGCCAGCAGCTTAGCTCCCCAAAAAAAATTCTATGGCTACACCTTC. Its protein product is CASSLAPQKKFYGYTF. The genes are TRBV5-4 and TRBJ1-2; no definite D call. V lost 2 bases and J lost 4, with 18 bases in between. The CDR3 totals 16 residues. Germline CDR1 and CDR2: SGHNT and YYREEE (reference sequence).

The rearrangement uses TRBV18 and TRBJ1-2, with 10 bases matching TRBD1. The ends lost 3 bases at V and 0 bases at J; junction bases unmatched: 13. The germline CDR1 and CDR2 sequences are KGHSH and LQKENI. The CDR3 extends over 19 amino acids. This CDR3 is CASSPGQGNARRANYGYTF. CDR3 nucleotide sequence: TGTGCCAGCTCACCGGGACAGGGGAACGCACGCCGAGCTAACTATGGCTACACCTTC.

This chain joins TRBV7-2 and TRBJ2-5, with 12 bases fitting TRBD2. The CDR3 covers 16 residues. Germline V gives CDR1 SGHTA, CDR2 FQGNSA. V was clipped by 2 bases and J by 5 bases; unmatched bases: 6. CDR3 DNA: TGTGCCAGCAGCTTATCGTCTAGCGGGGGGGCGGAGACCCAGTACTTC. As protein: CASSLSSSGGAETQYF.

The chain links TRBV28 to TRBJ2-7; 9 bases line up with TRBD2. This CDR3 contains 14 residues. Trimming took 3 bases from V and 4 from J; bases not matched to a gene: 4. Germline V gives CDR1 MDHEN, CDR2 SYDVKM. CDR3 nucleotide sequence: TGTGCCAGCAGTTTGGCTAGCGGGGAATACGAGCAGTACTTC. This codes for CASSLASGEYEQYF.

J is TRBJ1-2 and V is TRBV4-2, with 10 nucleotides matching TRBD1. CDR1 and CDR2 from the germline V gene are LGHNA and YNFKEQ. Trimming removed 0 bases from V and 7 bases from J; junction bases left unmatched: 5. The CDR3 has 15 residues. The CDR3 DNA reads as TGTGCCAGCAGCCAAGAGGGACAGGGGCAAGTTGGCTACACCTTC. This codes for CASSQEGQGQVGYTF.

This chain connects TRBV14 to TRBJ2-3, with 12 nucleotides matching TRBD2. V was pared by 9 bases and J by 3 bases, with 4 bases of the junction left unmatched. This CDR3 is built from 14 residues. Germline assignment: CDR1 SGHDN and CDR2 FVKESK. The DNA for the CDR3 is TGTGCCAGTCAGCTAGCGGGGGGGACAGATACGCAGTATTTT. It codes for CASQLAGGTDTQYF.

The DNA for the CDR3 is TGTGCCAGTAGTATAGGGGCGGGGGTCGCAGATACGCAGTATTTT. Encoded protein: CASSIGAGVADTQYF. The rearrangement uses TRBV19 and TRBJ2-3; 7 bases align to TRBD2. Germline V gene sequence: CDR1 LNHDA, CDR2 SQIVND (reference sequence). The CDR3 length is 15 residues. V lost 1 base to trimming and J lost 4 bases; unmatched junction nucleotides: 5.

V and J are TRBV4-1 and TRBJ2-5, with a possible D match to TRBD1 (6 bases). The closer fit of TRBJ2-7 to the DNA end suggests the J call may be wrong. The CDR3 is 14 amino acids. The germline V gene encodes CDR1 MGHRA and CDR2 YSYEKL. The CDR3, as DNA: TGCGCCAGCAGCCCCGGGACACACTCCTACGAGCAGTACTTC. It translates to CASSPGTHSYEQYF.

The V gene is TRBV10-3, the J gene TRBJ2-2, with 8 bases fitting TRBD2. Germline V CDR1 and CDR2: ENHRY, SYGVKD. This CDR3 has 16 amino acids. The V gene end was trimmed by 2 bases and the J gene end by 3 bases; junction bases not matched to a gene: 5. The CDR3 region is CAISEGTSSYTGELFF. The CDR3 region has the DNA TGTGCCATCAGTGAGGGGACTAGTAGCTACACCGGGGAGCTGTTTTTT.

For this clone: A read error may produce the germline difference seen at one junction end. The gene calls are TRBV7-9 and TRBJ2-3, with 8 bases lining up with TRBD2. CDR3 length equals 16 residues. CDR1 and CDR2 from the germline V gene are SEHNR and FQNEAQ (reference sequence). In DNA, the CDR3 is TGTTCCAGCAGCTTAATCGGACTAGCCCACACAGATACGCAGTATTTT. Translated: CSSSLIGLAHTDTQYF.